These 17 T cell receptor beta chains share one sample of origin, sequenced in a study of shared clonotypes between healthy human individuals. Assay: immunoSEQ multiplex PCR; the TCRdb copy retains only in-frame clones and omits some. The table shows 1.5 million to 2.5 million clones, with less than 95% occurring only once. Naive CD8 cells were CD45RO-negative, positively selected for CCR7, excluding terminally differentiated effector memory CD45RA+ cells. The source material was naive CD8+ T cells sorted from blood. The receptors shown here come from a young man in good health.

The CDR3 region has the DNA TGTGCCAGCAGGTACACAGGGGCAAACACTGAAGCTTTCTTT. Its protein product is CASRYTGANTEAFF. This chain connects TRBV27 to TRBJ1-1, with 7 nucleotides matching TRBD1. Germline V gene sequence: CDR1 MNHEY, CDR2 SMNVEV (reference sequence). The trim removed 6 bases at V and 2 bases at J, leaving 6 bases unmatched. The CDR3 consists of 14 residues.

V gene TRBV2 combines with J gene TRBJ2-7, with 7 nucleotides matching TRBD2. Looked up from germline, CDR1 is SNHLY and CDR2 is FYNNEI. The CDR3 contains 14 residues. V was clipped by 6 bases and J by 5 bases; unmatched bases: 10. In DNA, the CDR3 is TGTGCCAGCAGCGCTAGCGGAGAGACCGACGAGCAGTACTTC. It yields the protein CASSASGETDEQYF.

This clone appeared once. The chain links TRBV28 to TRBJ2-1; TRBD2 might be the D (6 bases). Trimming removed 6 bases at V and 16 bases at J, with 22 bases between. In germline, CDR1 is MDHEN, CDR2 SYDVKM. This CDR3 has 13 residues. The CDR3 region has the DNA TGTGCCAGCAGGCCCCCCGAGGGACTCCCCCCCTTCTTC. It specifies CASRPPEGLPPFF.

The rearrangement links TRBV4-3 to TRBJ1-2; 7 nucleotides align to TRBD1. The CDR3 extends over 18 amino acids. The J segment lost 6 bases and the V segment lost 5 bases, leaving 21 bases of the junction unmatched. Germline V gives CDR1 LGHNA, CDR2 YSLEER. CDR3 region: CASSEMRGPGALSHGYTF. The CDR3 nucleotides read TGCGCCAGCAGCGAAATGAGGGGGCCGGGCGCCCTGTCGCATGGCTACACCTTC.

The gene calls are TRBV7-2 and TRBJ2-7, with D perhaps matching TRBD1 (6 bases). The CDR3 extends over 15 amino acids. The V gene's germline CDR1 is SGHTA and CDR2 FQGNSA. Trimming removed 5 bases from V and 0 bases from J, with 14 bases in between. The CDR3 sequence: CASSEGGVASYEQYF. As DNA, the CDR3 is TGTGCCAGCAGCGAAGGGGGAGTCGCCTCCTACGAGCAGTACTTC.

Turning to this clone: A read error may produce the germline difference seen at one junction end. The V gene is TRBV7-7, the J gene TRBJ2-7, with a weak D call TRBD2 (5 bases). The CDR3 loop spans 13 amino acids. Germline lookup yields CDR1 SSHAT and CDR2 FNYEAQ (reference sequence). Written as DNA, the CDR3 is TGTGCTAGCAGCCCCGGGGTGGAGTACGAGCAGTACTTC. Protein: CASSPGVEYEQYF.

This clone was seen a single time. The chain combines TRBV7-6 with TRBJ2-1; no firm D call. The germline V gene encodes CDR1 SGHVS and CDR2 FNYEAQ. There are 15 residues in the CDR3. V dropped 2 bases and J dropped 2 bases, with 10 bases sitting between them. Written as DNA, the CDR3 is TGTGCCAGCAGCTTAAGCAGCCCGGCCTACAATGAGCAGTTCTTC. It codes for CASSLSSPAYNEQFF.

This clone has more than one count but fewer than ten. The chain employs TRBV15 and TRBJ1-1; D unresolved. Germline V gene sequence: CDR1 LNHNV, CDR2 YYDKDF (reference sequence). V was pared by 1 base and J by 4 bases, with 10 bases between. This CDR3 has 14 residues. CDR3 nucleotides: TGTGCCACCAGCAGAGCCCTAGGAGGCACTGAAGCTTTCTTT. This gives the protein CATSRALGGTEAFF.

The V call is TRBV29-1, the J call TRBJ2-2, with TRBD2 matching over 8 bases. Germline-derived CDR1 and CDR2 are SQVTM and ANQGSEA. There are 16 residues in the CDR3. Trimming at V came to 2 bases and at J to 6 bases, leaving 11 bases not matched to a gene. The CDR3 spells CSVEPGTSLSSGELFF. The DNA for the CDR3 is TGCAGCGTTGAACCCGGGACTAGTTTGTCCTCCGGGGAGCTGTTTTTT.

The rearrangement uses TRBV2 and TRBJ2-4, with 11 nucleotides matching TRBD1. The CDR3 loop spans 16 amino acids. The J segment lost 4 bases and the V segment lost 4 bases, leaving 6 bases of the junction unmatched. CDR1 SNHLY and CDR2 FYNNEI come from the germline V gene. DNA for the CDR3: TGTGCCAGCAGTGGGTTCGGGACAGGGGGAAAAAACATTCAGTACTTC. Translating it yields CASSGFGTGGKNIQYF.

The chain uses TRBV6-6 and TRBJ2-7, with TRBD1 as a possible D gene (6 bases). Germline loops: CDR1 MNHNY, CDR2 SVGAGI (reference sequence). V lost 0 bases and J 4 bases, leaving 13 bases between the germline ends. The length of the CDR3 is 15 residues. CDR3: CASSYSAGVPYEQYF. The CDR3 DNA reads TGTGCCAGCAGTTACTCGGCAGGGGTCCCTTACGAGCAGTACTTC.

This chain connects TRBV14 to TRBJ1-2; D remains ambiguous. This CDR3 has 14 residues. Between the trimmed V and J ends, which lost 1 base and 5 bases, there was a span of 11 bases. Germline assignment: CDR1 SGHDN and CDR2 FVKESK. In nucleotides, the CDR3 is TGTGCCAGCAGCCAAGGTGCCTTAGGGTATGGCTACACCTTC. It encodes CASSQGALGYGYTF.

The CDR3 DNA is TGTGCCAGCAGTTTATCGTGGACAGGGGGCGGGGAGCTGTTTTTT. This sequence encodes CASSLSWTGGGELFF. The V and J genes are TRBV27 and TRBJ2-2, with 10 bases that match TRBD1. V dropped 0 bases and J dropped 7; count of bases not matched to a gene: 2. The CDR3 totals 15 residues. In germline, CDR1 is MNHEY, CDR2 SMNVEV (reference sequence).

This chain links TRBV6-1 with TRBJ2-1; D gene uncertain. This CDR3 comprises 16 residues. Per the germline V gene, CDR1 is MNHNS and CDR2 is SASEGT. V was cut by 2 bases and J by 3 bases, with 14 bases left in between. CDR3 DNA: TGTGCCAGCAGTGAACTGGCAGGTACAAACTACAATGAGCAGTTCTTC. Translation gives CASSELAGTNYNEQFF.

The chain combines TRBV27 with TRBJ2-2; D is tentatively TRBD1 or TRBD2 (5 bases each). The germline V gene encodes CDR1 MNHEY and CDR2 SMNVEV (reference sequence). This CDR3 has 16 residues. Deletions cut 3 bases from V and 3 bases from J, with 14 bases between. The CDR3 here is CASSFGTGIHTGELFF. The CDR3 nucleotides are TGTGCCAGCAGTTTCGGGACCGGGATCCACACCGGGGAGCTGTTTTTT.

V gene TRBV11-3 combines with J gene TRBJ2-2; TRBD2 matches at 8 bases. CDR3 length equals 14 residues. CDR1 and CDR2 from the germline V gene are SGHNT and YENEEA. V shed 4 bases, J shed 5 bases, and the junction held 3 bases outside the gene matches. CDR3 loop: CASSSGLGTGELFF. The CDR3 DNA sequence: TGTGCCAGCAGCTCGGGACTAGGGACCGGGGAGCTGTTTTTT.

Note on this clone: The same CDR3 also results from other DNA sequences found in this sample. This rearrangement joins TRBV5-1 to TRBJ1-1, with D hard to call. Germline CDR1 and CDR2: SGHRS and YFSETQ. This CDR3 spans 14 amino acids. Trimming took 7 bases from V and 0 from J, leaving 13 bases between them. CDR3 bases: TGCGCCAGCTCCCAGGACGTTATGAACACTGAAGCTTTCTTT. Translated: CASSQDVMNTEAFF.